The 20 T cell receptor beta chains below were found in one sample sequenced in a study of PD-L1 blockade in urothelial cancer (dated by TCRdb to about 2017). Libraries were constructed by the immunoSEQ multiplex PCR assay. Drawn from immuneACCESS, this table holds only the in-frame rearrangements with V and J called that TCRdb kept. Clones are partly lost; checked studies trace under half to an unresolved V gene and leave the rest unexplained. This sample lists 30,000 to 45,000 clones; 90% were detected once. The top ten hold around 8.3% of the sample. The sample in question was PBMCs, obtained around atezolizumab (anti-PD-L1) treatment. Receptor source: a man between 65 and 85 years old with urothelial cancer.

In this sample, this clone turned up once. This sequence joins TRBV5-1 and TRBJ2-1, with 11 positions matching TRBD2. The CDR3 has 15 amino acids. J gave up 7 bases and V 1 base, and 4 bases lay outside the gene matches. Germline loops: CDR1 SGHRS, CDR2 YFSETQ. The DNA of the CDR3 is TGCGCCAGCAGCTTGACTAGCGGGAGTACGAATGAGCAGTTCTTC. Its translation: CASSLTSGSTNEQFF. Together with reference TRBV5-1 and TRBJ2-1, the CDR3 gives the full variable domain: KAGVTQTPRYLIKTRGQQVTLSCSPISGHRSVSWYQQTPGQGLQFLFEYFSETQRNKGNFPGRFSGRQFSNSRSEMNVSTLELGDSALYLCASSLTSGSTNEQFFGPGTRLTVL.

The chain couples TRBV6-1 to TRBJ1-4, with D perhaps TRBD1 (5 bases). The CDR3 covers 14 residues. V was trimmed by 3 bases and J by 8 bases, leaving 13 bases between them. The V gene's germline CDR1 is MNHNS and CDR2 SASEGT. CDR3 in amino acids: CASSEGRGEEKLFF. The CDR3 DNA reads TGTGCCAGCAGTGAGGGACGGGGGGAGGAAAAACTGTTTTTT.

This chain uses TRBV28 with TRBJ2-7, with TRBD1 identical over 8 bases. Looked up from germline, CDR1 is MDHEN and CDR2 is SYDVKM. Losses at the gene ends were 2 bases for V and 0 bases for J; bases not matched to a gene: 3. The CDR3 contains 15 residues. The CDR3 DNA reads as TGTGCCAGCAGTTTACCGACAGGGGCCTCCTACGAGCAGTACTTC. It yields the protein CASSLPTGASYEQYF.

The chain couples TRBV7-9 to TRBJ2-7, with no clear D. The germline V gene encodes CDR1 SEHNR and CDR2 FQNEAQ (reference sequence). CDR3 length equals 14 residues. Trimming took 1 base from V and 4 from J, leaving 11 bases between them. CDR3 sequence reads: CASSLGVDSYEQYF. For the CDR3, the DNA is TGTGCCAGCAGCTTAGGGGTTGACTCGTACGAGCAGTACTTC.

The J gene is TRBJ1-2, the V gene TRBV6-5; 7 bases agree with TRBD1. This CDR3 contains 14 residues. V was clipped by 0 bases and J by 8 bases; unmatched bases: 6. CDR1 and CDR2 (germline): MNHEY, SVGAGI. The CDR3 protein is CASSYSNQGEGYTF. DNA of the CDR3: TGTGCCAGCAGTTACTCGAATCAGGGGGAAGGCTACACCTTC.

V and J are TRBV28 and TRBJ1-1, with 8 bases matching TRBD1. CDR1 and CDR2 from the germline V gene are MDHEN and SYDVKM. The CDR3 is made up of 16 amino acids. V lost 2 bases to trimming and J lost 10 bases; unmatched junction nucleotides: 15. CDR3 DNA sequence: TGTGCCAGCAGTTTAGGGGCCAGGGGGCGAAAGTTAGGAGCTTTCTTT. Its translation is CASSLGARGRKLGAFF. The full variable domain, with the rest looked up from reference TRBV28 and TRBJ1-1, is DVKVTQSSRYLVKRTGEKVFLECVQDMDHENMFWYRQDPGLGLRLIYFSYDVKMKEKGDIPEGYSVSREKKERFSLILESASTNQTSMYLCASSLGARGRKLGAFFGQGTRLTVV.

The rearrangement links TRBV21-1 to TRBJ2-7; no check of the table's D call, TRBD1, against the DNA was made. TRBV21-1 is classified as a pseudogene. The CDR3 covers 13 residues. CDR3 loop: CASRTRGSYEQYF. In nucleotides, the CDR3 is TGTGCCAGTAGAACCAGGGGCTCCTACGAGCAGTACTTC.

The table lists this clone with a count of one. The CDR3 sequence is CASSVAGGAYNEQFF. For the CDR3, the DNA is TGCGCCAGCAGCGTAGCAGGGGGCGCCTACAATGAGCAGTTCTTC. The chain employs TRBV5-1 and TRBJ2-1; TRBD1 matches 8 bases. V was pared by 4 bases and J by 2 bases, with 5 bases of the junction left unmatched. The length of the CDR3 is 15 residues. CDR1 is SGHRS, CDR2 YFSETQ, per germline.

The gene calls are TRBV6-1 and TRBJ1-2; D not resolved. This CDR3 region has 15 residues. Trimming left V 4 bases short and J 2 bases short, with 14 bases between. Germline V CDR1 and CDR2: MNHNS, SASEGT. The CDR3 loop is CASSASGWENYGYTF. Here the CDR3 DNA reads TGTGCCAGCAGTGCTTCGGGGTGGGAGAACTATGGCTACACCTTC.

V is TRBV28 and J is TRBJ1-2; 9 positions agree with TRBD1. Germline V gene data show CDR1 as MDHEN and CDR2 as SYDVKM. The length of the CDR3 is 16 residues. The V and J ends lost 6 bases and 1 base, in that order; junction bases with no gene match: 9. The CDR3 region is CASSQGGQGLNYGYTF. In nucleotides, the CDR3 is TGTGCCAGCAGCCAAGGGGGACAGGGCCTTAACTATGGCTACACCTTC.

The rearrangement joins TRBV2 to TRBJ2-7; TRBD1 agrees at 7 bases. The CDR3 covers 12 residues. J lost 6 bases, V lost 1 base, and 0 bases had no gene match. Germline lookup yields CDR1 SNHLY and CDR2 FYNNEI. CDR3 loop: CASSEDRGEQYF. The CDR3 DNA is TGTGCCAGCAGTGAAGACAGGGGCGAGCAGTACTTC.

In this sample, this clone turned up once. This sequence joins TRBV19 and TRBJ2-1; D gene ambiguous. The V and J ends lost 3 bases and 6 bases respectively, with 12 bases between them. Germline assignment: CDR1 LNHDA and CDR2 SQIVND (reference sequence). The CDR3 has 14 residues. The CDR3 DNA sequence: TGTGCCAGTAGTATCGTGGGCCCTTTCAATGAGCAGTTCTTC. As protein: CASSIVGPFNEQFF.

This chain joins TRBV2 and TRBJ2-1, with 7 bases identical to TRBD2. The CDR3 covers 13 residues. Germline-derived CDR1 and CDR2 are SNHLY and FYNNEI. J gave up 4 bases and V 4 bases, and 1 base lay outside the gene matches. For the CDR3, the DNA is TGTGCCAGCAGTGGCGGGAGTTACAATGAGCAGTTCTTC. Amino acids: CASSGGSYNEQFF.

V gene TRBV27 combines with J gene TRBJ2-1; 11 nucleotides match TRBD2. V was clipped by 10 bases and J by 0 bases; unmatched bases: 8. The germline gives CDR1 MNHEY, CDR2 SMNVEV (reference sequence). This CDR3 has 16 residues. The CDR3 DNA reads as TGTGCCATCAAGACTAGCGGGGCGAGCTCCTACAATGAGCAGTTCTTC. Its protein is CAIKTSGASSYNEQFF.

The chain couples TRBV6-5 to TRBJ2-6, with D perhaps TRBD1 (5 bases). Trimming left V 2 bases short and J 0 bases short, with 5 bases between. The CDR3 is 15 amino acids. Germline CDR1 MNHEY, CDR2 SVGAGI. CDR3 sequence reads: CASSYDSSGANVLTF. As DNA, the CDR3 is TGTGCCAGCAGTTACGACAGCTCTGGGGCCAACGTCCTGACTTTC.

A note on this clone: Other DNA sequences in the same sample also yield this CDR3. The chain combines TRBV9 with TRBJ2-1; 14 nucleotides match TRBD2. Germline values: CDR1 SGDLS, CDR2 YYNGEE. V shed 2 bases and J 8 bases; nucleotides not matched to a gene: 3. This CDR3 has 15 residues. This CDR3 reads CASSVGLAGVDEQFF. The CDR3 DNA is TGTGCCAGCAGCGTGGGACTAGCGGGAGTGGATGAGCAGTTCTTC.

This clone was detected once. The V call is TRBV19, the J call TRBJ2-7; D is possibly TRBD2 (5 bases). Germline V gene lookup returns CDR1 LNHDA and CDR2 SQIVND (reference sequence). Trimming stripped 1 base from V and 2 bases from J, with 9 bases between. This CDR3 region has 14 residues. The CDR3 DNA is TGTGCCAGTAGTATAGGTACTAGGACCTACGAGCAGTACTTC. It codes for CASSIGTRTYEQYF.

This rearrangement joins TRBV19 to TRBJ2-6; a possible D gene is TRBD2 (6 bases). The V end was cut by 3 bases, the J end by 1 base, with 7 bases between. Germline V gene data show CDR1 as LNHDA and CDR2 as SQIVND (reference sequence). The CDR3 contains 15 residues. CDR3 residues: CASSMGTSGANVLTF. The CDR3 coding sequence is TGTGCCAGTAGTATGGGGACTTCTGGGGCCAACGTCCTGACTTTC.

The chain links TRBV6-1 to TRBJ2-7, with TRBD2 matching 8 bases. V was clipped by 2 bases and J by 6 bases; unmatched bases: 6. This CDR3 contains 14 residues. Germline V gives CDR1 MNHNS, CDR2 SASEGT. The CDR3 DNA reads TGTGCCAGCAGTGAACCGGGGGGGCGAGGCGAGCAGTACTTC. This translates into CASSEPGGRGEQYF.

As regards this clone: Different DNA sequences within this sample yield the same CDR3. V is TRBV7-9 and J is TRBJ1-2; D remains ambiguous. There are 14 residues in the CDR3. In germline, CDR1 is SEHNR, CDR2 FQNEAQ (reference sequence). Trimming cost V 0 bases and J 7 bases, with 12 bases left between them. CDR3 in amino acids: CASSLAAGESGYTF. Written as DNA, the CDR3 is TGTGCCAGCAGCTTAGCGGCGGGAGAATCTGGCTACACCTTC.